The T cell receptor beta chain under discussion was sequenced for a study of CD8 T cells in Susac syndrome. Study in general: The Susac syndrome patients were therapy-naive, on corticosteroids, or on intravenous immunoglobulin alone at blood draw.

The RNA, about 0.45 to 1 ug, was put through reverse transcription using random hexamers. A multiplex approach, immunoSEQ multiplex PCR, amplified TCR beta CDR3 across 54 Vbeta and 13 Jbeta. TCRdb processed the immunoSEQ multiplex PCR reads anew with MiXCR; each CDR3 protein has one entry. The table lists 200,000 to 250,000 distinct CDR3 sequences, about 94% of them singletons, with about 0.14% in the top ten. CDR1 DFQATT and CDR2 SNEGSKA come from the germline V gene (reference sequence). V trimming: 1 base; J trimming: 4 bases; junction bases outside the gene matches: 7. The CDR3 totals 15 residues.

Sequencing was performed on CD4+ T cells from PBMCs. This sequence was found in a human donor with Susac syndrome. The V and J genes are TRBV20-1 and TRBJ2-3; TRBD1 aligns across 8 bases. For the CDR3, the DNA is TGCAGTGCTAGAGCCGGGACAGGTCTTCCAGATACGCAGTATTTT. Encoded protein: CSARAGTGLPDTQYF.